This T cell receptor (beta chain) was identified during a study of OX40 agonist ivuxolimab in advanced cancers. Study-level results: Compared with others, partial responders at 0.1-3.0 mg/kg displayed clonal expansion among the lowest.

Between the trimmed V and J ends, which lost 1 base and 5 bases, there was a span of 12 bases. This CDR3 spans 15 amino acids. Germline V CDR1 and CDR2: SGDLS, YYNGEE. As for this clone: Antigen: not known.

Profiling relied on immunoSEQ multiplex PCR, and the TCRdb table lists in-frame clones only, not all of them. The sample carries approximately 120,000 clones, under 95% recorded once. The chain recombines TRBV9 with TRBJ2-2, with D tentatively TRBD1 or TRBD2 (5 bases each). The sequenced sample was CD4+ or CD8+ T cells sorted from blood, obtained in a trial of the OX40 agonist ivuxolimab. The sequence was obtained from an adult with an advanced solid tumor such as melanoma, head and neck, liver or kidney cancer. CDR3 DNA sequence: TGTGCCAGCAGCGTAATCGGGACGGGTACCGGGGAGCTGTTTTTT. Its protein product is CASSVIGTGTGELFF.